This TCR beta chain was identified during a study of cytomegalovirus exposure and HLA in healthy donors. Trimming cost V 0 bases and J 2 bases, with 10 bases left between them. This CDR3 is 15 amino acids long. Looked up from germline, CDR1 is SGHVS and CDR2 is FQNEAQ. The table lists this clone with a few counts. Antigen: not known. The PCR was carried out with 60 Vbeta primers and 13 Jbeta primers. The repertoire was sequenced with immunoSEQ multiplex PCR; TCRdb's copy has only in-frame clones and lacks some. The sample has around 200,000 clones; around 85% are singletons. Study-wide results and caveats: Reports indicated that the classifier achieved high specificity and sensitivity in diagnosing cytomegalovirus status. Association of 16,951 TCR beta sequences with HLA alleles was found at 0.05 false discovery rate in a later analysis. V- and J-gene trimming of TCR beta was linked (in a later analysis) to a missense DCLRE1C variant.

This TCR was recovered from a girl aged 2 to 9 in good health and CMV-seronegative. The V gene is TRBV7-8, the J gene TRBJ1-2; maybe TRBD1 (5 bases). Sequences were obtained from PBMCs. For the CDR3, the DNA is TGTGCCAGCAGCTTAGCATTAGGACACAACTATGGCTACACCTTC. Translating it yields CASSLALGHNYGYTF.